This T cell receptor (beta chain) was identified during a study of T-cell memory formation after mild COVID-19. As for the study in general: TCR clusters largely stayed donor specific.

Worth noting for this clonotype: Its antigen is as yet unknown.

From germline, CDR1 is MNHEY and CDR2 SMNVEV (reference sequence). This CDR3 is built from 16 residues. V was cut by 0 bases and J by 2 bases, with 12 bases left in between. In TCRdb, the 5' RACE reads were re-called with MiXCR into one record per CDR3 protein. This sample has 100,000 to 140,000 distinct CDR3 sequences, with roughly 14% found just once. Study conclusions and caveats: The study found balanced CD4/CD8 in clones contracting day 15 to 85 and a CD4+ lean in later expanders. Memory sampled before infection contained some responding clones, suggesting cross-reactive memory joined.

The material sequenced was PBMCs or a T cell subset sorted from them (not recorded which). This chain connects TRBV27 to TRBJ2-3, with D unresolved. The origin of this receptor is a man aged 18 to 30 who had mild COVID-19 (a few samples of this study predate the infection). Cell type and time point are not known. This CDR3 is CASSLSSANPTDTQYF. CDR3 nucleotide sequence: TGTGCCAGCAGTTTATCAAGCGCGAACCCCACAGATACGCAGTATTTT.